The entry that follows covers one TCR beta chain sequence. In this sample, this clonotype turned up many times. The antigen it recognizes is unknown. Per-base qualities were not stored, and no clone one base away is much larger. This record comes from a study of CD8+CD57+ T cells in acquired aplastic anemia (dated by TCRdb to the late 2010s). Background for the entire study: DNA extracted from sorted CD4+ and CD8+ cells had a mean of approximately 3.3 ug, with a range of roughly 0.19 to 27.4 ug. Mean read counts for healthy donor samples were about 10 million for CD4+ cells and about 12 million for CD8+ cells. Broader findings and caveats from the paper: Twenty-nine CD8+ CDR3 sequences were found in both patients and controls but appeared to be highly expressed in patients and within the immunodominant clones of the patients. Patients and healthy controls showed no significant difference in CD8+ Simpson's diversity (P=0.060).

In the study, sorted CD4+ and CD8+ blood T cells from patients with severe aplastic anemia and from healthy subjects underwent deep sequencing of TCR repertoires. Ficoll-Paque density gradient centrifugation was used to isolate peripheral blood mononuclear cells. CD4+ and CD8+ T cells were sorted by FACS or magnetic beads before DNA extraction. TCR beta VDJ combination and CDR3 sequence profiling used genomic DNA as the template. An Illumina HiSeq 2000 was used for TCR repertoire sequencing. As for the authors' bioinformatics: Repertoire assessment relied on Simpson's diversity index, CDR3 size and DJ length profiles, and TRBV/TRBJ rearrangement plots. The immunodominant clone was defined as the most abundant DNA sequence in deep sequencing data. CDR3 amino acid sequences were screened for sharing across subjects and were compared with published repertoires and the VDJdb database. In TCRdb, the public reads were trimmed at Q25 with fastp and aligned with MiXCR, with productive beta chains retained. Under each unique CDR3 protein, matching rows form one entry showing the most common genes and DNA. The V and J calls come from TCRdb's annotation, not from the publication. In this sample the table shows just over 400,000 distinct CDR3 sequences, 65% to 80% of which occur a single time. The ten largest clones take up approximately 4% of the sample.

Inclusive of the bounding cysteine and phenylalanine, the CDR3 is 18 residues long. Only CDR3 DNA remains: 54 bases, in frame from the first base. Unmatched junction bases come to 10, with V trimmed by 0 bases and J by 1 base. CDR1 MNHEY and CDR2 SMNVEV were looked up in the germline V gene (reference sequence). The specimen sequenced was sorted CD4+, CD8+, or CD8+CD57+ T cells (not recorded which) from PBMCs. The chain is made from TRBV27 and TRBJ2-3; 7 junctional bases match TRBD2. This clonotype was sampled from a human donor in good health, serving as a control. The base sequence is TGTGCCAGCAGTTTATCGCTTGTGAGACTAGCCCGCACAGATACGCAGTATTTT. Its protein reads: CASSLSLVRLARTDTQYF.